This T cell receptor beta chain was identified during a study of tumor and adjacent non-tumor tissue in lung cancer. Study-wide background: Patients were aged roughly 30 to 76, fewer than twelve men and about 5 women, stage I to III. Each sample yielded some 4 million productive TCRbeta reads on average.

The library came from three nested PCR rounds adapted from ARM-PCR protocols. In TCRdb, the multiplex PCR reads were re-called with MiXCR into one record per CDR3 protein. This table holds 90,000 to 100,000 distinct CDR3 sequences, approximately 80% found once. Comments on this clonotype: This may stem from a read error, because a much larger clone lies one nucleotide away.

The template was RNA from unsorted bulk tissue. Distant lung tissue was collected more than 3 cm away from the tumor edge. Sequencing input: distant non-tumor lung tissue. The sequence derives from a man aged 55-75 years with small cell lung cancer.

The CDR3 DNA follows: TGCAGTGTCGTAACCCGGGGGAGGGTCCAAGAGACCCAGTACTTC. Translated: CSVVTRGRVQETQYF. The rearrangement joins TRBV20-1 to TRBJ2-5; 7 bases map to TRBD2. V lost 7 bases and J lost 1; bases outside the gene matches: 12. This CDR3 comprises 15 residues. Germline CDR1 and CDR2: DFQATT and SNEGSKA (reference sequence).